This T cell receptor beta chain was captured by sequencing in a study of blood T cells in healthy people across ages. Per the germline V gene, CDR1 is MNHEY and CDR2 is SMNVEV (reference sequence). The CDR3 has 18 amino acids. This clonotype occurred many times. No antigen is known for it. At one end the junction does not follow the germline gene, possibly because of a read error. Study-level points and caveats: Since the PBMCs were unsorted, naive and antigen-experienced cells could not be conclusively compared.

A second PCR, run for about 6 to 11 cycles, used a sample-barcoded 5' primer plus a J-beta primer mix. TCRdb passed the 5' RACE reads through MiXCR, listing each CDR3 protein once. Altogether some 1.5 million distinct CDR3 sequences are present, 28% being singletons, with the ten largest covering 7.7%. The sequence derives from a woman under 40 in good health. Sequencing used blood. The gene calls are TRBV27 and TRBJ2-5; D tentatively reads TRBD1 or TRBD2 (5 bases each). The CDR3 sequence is CASSFLGTGTPGSETQYF. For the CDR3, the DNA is TGTGCCAGTAGTTTTCTAGGAACGGGGACCCCCGGTTCGGAGACCCAGTACTTC.